The clone carrying this TCR beta chain has only one observation. This CDR3 region has 13 residues. Trimming took 5 bases from V and 9 from J, leaving 11 bases between them. The data stem from a study of blood T cell repertoires in COVID-19. The table came from immunoSEQ multiplex PCR; TCRdb's copy has only in-frame clones and leaves some out. The profile shows about 200,000 clones, 65% to 90% of them singletons. Sequences were obtained from peripheral blood. The TCR originated in a human donor in a cohort sampled during active COVID-19. The genes are TRBV12-3 or TRBV12-4 and TRBJ1-6, with D hard to call. Here the CDR3 reads CASSRDNVSPLHF. The CDR3 DNA follows: TGTGCCAGCAGTCGCGACAACGTTTCACCCCTCCACTTT.